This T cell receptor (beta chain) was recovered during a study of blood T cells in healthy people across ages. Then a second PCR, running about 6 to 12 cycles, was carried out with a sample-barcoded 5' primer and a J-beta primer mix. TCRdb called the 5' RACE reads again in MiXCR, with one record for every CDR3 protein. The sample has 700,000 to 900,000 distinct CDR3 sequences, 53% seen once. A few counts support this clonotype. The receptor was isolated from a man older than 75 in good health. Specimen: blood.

CDR3 DNA: TGCAGCGTCTCAGGGGTCTACGAGCAGTACTTC. This translates into CSVSGVYEQYF. The chain recombines TRBV29-1 with TRBJ2-7; D is possibly TRBD1 (6 bases). This CDR3 has 11 residues. Trimming took off 6 bases at V and 3 bases at J, with 9 bases between the two ends. CDR1 and CDR2 (germline): SQVTM, ANQGSEA.